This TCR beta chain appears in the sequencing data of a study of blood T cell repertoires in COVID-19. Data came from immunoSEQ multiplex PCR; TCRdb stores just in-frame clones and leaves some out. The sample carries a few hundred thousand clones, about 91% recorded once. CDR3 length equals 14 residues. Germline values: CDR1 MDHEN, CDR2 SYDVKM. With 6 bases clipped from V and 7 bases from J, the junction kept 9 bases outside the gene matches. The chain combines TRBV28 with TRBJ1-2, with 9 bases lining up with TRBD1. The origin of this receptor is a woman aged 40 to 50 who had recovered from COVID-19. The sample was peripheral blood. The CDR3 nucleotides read TGTGCCAGCAGACCCCCGGGACAGGGTATTGGCTACACCTTC. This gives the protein CASRPPGQGIGYTF.